These 25 T cell receptor beta chains were all obtained from the same sample, sequenced in a study of radiotherapy plus CTLA-4 blockade in lung cancer. Some clones are missing from TCRdb's copy, which holds only in-frame ones; the method was immunoSEQ multiplex PCR. This table has 34,000 or so clones, roughly four fifths appearing once. This sample comprised peripheral blood, obtained from a patient treated with radiotherapy plus ipilimumab. These TCRs come from a human donor with non-small cell lung cancer that progressed on radiotherapy plus ipilimumab.

The V call is TRBV6-1, the J call TRBJ1-5; D gene ambiguous. V was cut by 4 bases and J by 4 bases, with 8 bases left in between. Germline values: CDR1 MNHNS, CDR2 SASEGT. CDR3 length equals 13 residues. CDR3 sequence: CASSGGINQPQHF. CDR3 sequence (DNA): TGTGCCAGCAGTGGCGGAATTAATCAGCCCCAGCATTTT.

This chain connects TRBV4-2 to TRBJ1-2, with D perhaps matching TRBD1 (5 bases). The CDR3 is made up of 16 amino acids. V was pared by 0 bases and J by 0 bases, with 11 bases between. Germline loops: CDR1 LGHNA, CDR2 YNFKEQ. The CDR3, as DNA: TGTGCCAGCAGCCAAGAAGGGGATTACGCTAACTATGGCTACACCTTC. This encodes CASSQEGDYANYGYTF.

The chain has TRBV4-2 and TRBJ1-5, with D possibly being TRBD1 (5 bases). The CDR3 contains 16 residues. V lost 3 bases and J 6 bases, leaving 18 bases between the germline ends. Per germline, CDR1 LGHNA and CDR2 YNFKEQ. The CDR3 nucleotides are TGTGCCAGCAGCCAGGGCGGACAAGGCAACTCTCAGCCCCAGCATTTT. Its translation is CASSQGGQGNSQPQHF.

This sequence joins TRBV27 and TRBJ2-1; D remains unclear. Germline loops: CDR1 MNHEY, CDR2 SMNVEV (reference sequence). The CDR3 has 15 amino acids. V was cut by 2 bases and J by 1 base, with 9 bases left in between. The CDR3 region has the DNA TGTGCCAGCAGTTTAGAATTTCAGTCCTACAATGAGCAGTTCTTC. The encoded protein is CASSLEFQSYNEQFF.

This clone has only a few counts. The CDR3 loop reads CASSVGSGRELFF. The CDR3, as DNA: TGTGCCAGCAGCGTCGGCTCAGGGAGGGAGCTGTTTTTT. The chain carries TRBV5-4 and TRBJ2-2; TRBD1 is a possible D gene (5 bases). The CDR3 runs to 13 residues. V was trimmed by 4 bases and J by 9 bases, leaving 13 bases between them. The germline V gene has CDR1 SGHNT and CDR2 YYREEE (reference sequence).

The chain carries TRBV11-2 and TRBJ2-7; a possible D gene is TRBD1 (6 bases). CDR1 SGHAT and CDR2 FQNNGV come from the germline V gene. The CDR3 has 15 amino acids. V dropped 5 bases and J dropped 7 bases, with 21 bases sitting between them. CDR3: CASSPQGIGTREQYF. CDR3 bases: TGTGCCAGCAGCCCCCAGGGGATCGGGACGCGGGAGCAGTACTTC.

The V call is TRBV27, the J call TRBJ1-5; 7 bases agree with TRBD1. Germline V gene data show CDR1 as MNHEY and CDR2 as SMNVEV (reference sequence). The CDR3 consists of 14 residues. V shed 5 bases and J 7 bases; nucleotides not matched to a gene: 8. The CDR3: CASSIRDSDQPQHF. CDR3 nucleotides: TGTGCCAGCAGTATCCGGGACAGCGACCAGCCCCAGCATTTT.

This clone is medium-sized by share. The rearrangement uses TRBV28 and TRBJ1-1; D unclear. Germline CDR1 reads MDHEN; CDR2 reads SYDVKM. The V and J ends lost 3 bases and 2 bases respectively, with 7 bases between them. The CDR3 is 13 amino acids. CDR3 bases: TGTGCCAGCAGTTTTGCCACAAACACTGAAGCTTTCTTT. This gives the protein CASSFATNTEAFF.

V usage is TRBV7-9 and J usage is TRBJ1-2; D might be TRBD1 (5 bases). The CDR3 runs 15 residues. V lost 5 bases and J lost 4, with 17 bases in between. Germline CDR1 SEHNR, CDR2 FQNEAQ (reference sequence). This CDR3 is CASSPRKTVIYGYTF. The CDR3 nucleotides read TGTGCCAGCAGCCCCAGGAAGACAGTGATCTATGGCTACACCTTC.

The chain couples TRBV11-2 to TRBJ2-1; 14 bases line up with TRBD2. The CDR3 runs to 17 residues. The V gene end was trimmed by 6 bases and the J gene end by 8 bases; junction bases not matched to a gene: 12. Germline CDR1 reads SGHAT; CDR2 reads FQNNGV. In DNA, the CDR3 is TGTGCCAGCAGTTACAGCCCCGGGACTAGCGGGAGAGATGAGCAGTTCTTC. Translating it yields CASSYSPGTSGRDEQFF.

V and J are TRBV2 and TRBJ1-1, with unresolved D. The CDR3 covers 14 residues. CDR1 is SNHLY and CDR2 is FYNNEI in the germline V gene. Trimming cost V 6 bases and J 1 base, with 12 bases left between them. Here the CDR3 DNA reads TGTGCCAGCAGCCGACGAGGCGCGAACACTGAAGCTTTCTTT. Translating gives CASSRRGANTEAFF.

The chain has TRBV7-3 and TRBJ1-2; D is undetermined. The CDR3 sequence is 13 residues long. V was cut by 3 bases and J by 4 bases, with 9 bases left in between. Germline CDR1 and CDR2: SGHTA and FQGTGA. The CDR3 sequence is CASSFGSGYGYTF. The CDR3 DNA follows: TGTGCCAGCAGCTTCGGGAGTGGCTATGGCTACACCTTC.

This clone was found a few times. The V gene is TRBV28, the J gene TRBJ1-2; tentative D call: TRBD1 (5 bases). This CDR3 spans 14 amino acids. Trimming took off 6 bases at V and 4 bases at J, with 15 bases between the two ends. The germline gives CDR1 MDHEN, CDR2 SYDVKM. The CDR3 DNA reads as TGTGCCAGCAGGCCCGACCAGGGAATCTATGGCTACACCTTC. It translates to CASRPDQGIYGYTF.

This sequence joins TRBV27 and TRBJ2-6; D might be TRBD2 (5 bases). There are 16 residues in the CDR3. Germline CDR1 reads MNHEY; CDR2 reads SMNVEV (reference sequence). The germline V and J ends were trimmed by 1 base and 3 bases, with 10 bases remaining between them. The CDR3 reads CASSLYREGGANVLTF. CDR3 nucleotide sequence: TGTGCCAGCAGTTTATACCGGGAAGGTGGGGCCAACGTCCTGACTTTC.

This chain uses TRBV6-6 with TRBJ1-5; D is unclear. This CDR3 is built from 13 residues. Germline CDR1 MNHNY, CDR2 SVGAGI (reference sequence). The V and J ends lost 5 bases and 0 bases respectively, with 5 bases between them. CDR3 coding DNA: TGTGCCAGCAGTCACGGTAGCAATCAGCCCCAGCATTTT. Encoded protein: CASSHGSNQPQHF.

This rearrangement joins TRBV4-3 to TRBJ1-2; D gene ambiguous. V was trimmed by 0 bases and J by 7 bases, leaving 15 bases between them. CDR3 length: 15 amino acids. In germline, CDR1 is LGHNA, CDR2 YSLEER. DNA of the CDR3: TGCGCCAGCAGCCAAGACATGCCCCCCGACGGTGGCTACACCTTC. Its translation is CASSQDMPPDGGYTF.

The chain carries TRBV7-3 and TRBJ1-1, with a possible D match to TRBD1 (6 bases). This CDR3 spans 14 amino acids. The V end was cut by 3 bases, the J end by 3 bases, with 11 bases between. Germline assignment: CDR1 SGHTA and CDR2 FQGTGA. The CDR3 loop is CASSFGGRDTEAFF. The CDR3 DNA sequence: TGTGCCAGCAGCTTCGGGGGCAGGGACACTGAAGCTTTCTTT.

This chain connects TRBV5-8 to TRBJ1-4, with D perhaps matching TRBD1 (6 bases). In germline, CDR1 is SGHTS, CDR2 YDEGEE. The V and J ends lost 5 bases and 6 bases respectively, with 11 bases between them. The CDR3 runs to 13 residues. The CDR3 DNA sequence: TGTGCCAGCAGGGGGGCAACGGATGAAAAACTGTTTTTT. It specifies CASRGATDEKLFF. Filled out from reference TRBV5-8 and TRBJ1-4, the complete variable domain reads EAGVTQSPTHLIKTRGQQATLRCSPISGHTSVYWYQQALGLGLQFLLWYDEGEERNRGNFPPRFSGRQFPNYSSELNVNALELEDSALYLCASRGATDEKLFFGSGTQLSVL.

This clone has more than one count but fewer than ten. This rearrangement joins TRBV10-3 to TRBJ2-7, with 11 bases aligning to TRBD1. V was pared by 0 bases and J by 1 base, with 8 bases of the junction left unmatched. Germline lookup yields CDR1 ENHRY and CDR2 SYGVKD. The CDR3 has 18 amino acids. In DNA form, the CDR3 reads TGTGCCATCAGTGAGTCTCTCCGGGACAGGGGGTTTTCCTACGAGCAGTACTTC. Translation: CAISESLRDRGFSYEQYF.

J is TRBJ2-3 and V is TRBV5-1, with D maybe TRBD2 (6 bases). The CDR3 is 15 residues long. The V end lost 1 base, the J end lost 4 bases, and 13 bases lay between the germline ends. Germline CDR1 and CDR2: SGHRS and YFSETQ. CDR3 bases: TGCGCCAGCAGCTTGATGGGGGGATCGGCAGATACGCAGTATTTT. This sequence encodes CASSLMGGSADTQYF.

This clone was seen a handful of times. This chain links TRBV19 with TRBJ2-1; D is perhaps TRBD2 (5 bases). The germline V gene has CDR1 LNHDA and CDR2 SQIVND (reference sequence). V was pared by 6 bases and J by 0 bases, with 9 bases between. This CDR3 has 14 amino acids. The CDR3 bases are TGTGCCAGTAGCGGACTCTCCTCCTACAATGAGCAGTTCTTC. This translates into CASSGLSSYNEQFF.

The chain links TRBV6-1 to TRBJ1-3; D call uncertain. The CDR3 has 15 residues. V lost 1 base to trimming and J lost 0 bases, with 7 bases between them. Germline V gene data show CDR1 as MNHNS and CDR2 as SASEGT. The CDR3 region has the DNA TGTGCCAGCAGTGAAGAGGGCAACTCTGGAAACACCATATATTTT. The encoded protein is CASSEEGNSGNTIYF.

The chain has TRBV5-6 and TRBJ2-6; D may match TRBD1 or TRBD2 (5 bases each). Per the germline V gene, CDR1 is SGHDT and CDR2 is YYEEEE. Trimming stripped 1 base from V and 2 bases from J, with 7 bases between. This CDR3 region has 15 residues. The CDR3, as DNA: TGTGCCAGCAGCTTGCTGGGGGCTGGGGCCAACGTCCTGACTTTC. Protein: CASSLLGAGANVLTF.

The table lists this clone with a few counts. This rearrangement joins TRBV6-6 to TRBJ2-1, with 8 bases aligning to TRBD2. Germline V lookup: CDR1 MNHNY, CDR2 SVGAGI (reference sequence). V lost 0 bases and J lost 6; bases outside the gene matches: 7. The CDR3 sequence is 16 residues long. This CDR3 is CASSYSPSGSFNEQFF. CDR3 coding DNA: TGTGCCAGCAGTTACTCCCCTAGCGGGTCATTCAATGAGCAGTTCTTC.

This clone has only one observation. The CDR3 is CASSPRRVQETQYF. DNA of the CDR3: TGTGCCAGCAGCCCGCGGCGGGTTCAAGAGACCCAGTACTTC. The rearrangement links TRBV7-2 to TRBJ2-5; tentatively, D is TRBD2 (5 bases). Germline V gene sequence: CDR1 SGHTA, CDR2 FQGNSA. The V end was cut by 5 bases, the J end by 2 bases, with 12 bases between. The CDR3 extends over 14 amino acids.